The 25 T cell receptor beta chains in this list originate from one sample, sequenced in a study of T cell repertoires in cytomegalovirus infection. A single record per CDR3 protein comes from TCRdb applying MiXCR to the reads. Among roughly 230,000 distinct CDR3 sequences, around 12% were seen once, and the ten largest hold 1.5% to 2%. Sequenced: PBMCs. These receptors all stem from a human donor in good health (CMV status not recorded). Some clones in this sample may be carry-over from other donors' samples.

This clonotype was recorded many times. The CDR3 sequence: CASSLVIFGAQYF. The CDR3 region has the DNA TGTGCCAGCAGCTTAGTTATCTTCGGGGCCCAGTACTTC. The chain has TRBV7-2 and TRBJ2-5; the D gene is possibly TRBD2 (5 bases). This CDR3 has 13 residues. Germline V gene lookup returns CDR1 SGHTA and CDR2 FQGNSA. The germline V and J ends were trimmed by 1 base and 9 bases, with 12 bases remaining between them.

The chain is built from TRBV2 and TRBJ1-3; no reliable D call. CDR1 SNHLY and CDR2 FYNNEI come from the germline V gene. V was clipped by 4 bases and J by 4 bases, with 5 bases between them. The CDR3 is 12 residues long. The CDR3 DNA sequence: TGTGCCAGCAGTGCGAGGGGAAACACCATATATTTT. It specifies CASSARGNTIYF.

This clonotype has a count of ten or more. The chain links TRBV7-2 to TRBJ2-5, with D maybe TRBD2 (6 bases). Germline-derived CDR1 and CDR2 are SGHTA and FQGNSA. Trimming took 2 bases from V and 2 from J, leaving 12 bases between them. This CDR3 is built from 15 residues. The CDR3 region is CASSLWGGVQETQYF. The CDR3 DNA sequence: TGTGCCAGCAGCTTATGGGGCGGGGTTCAAGAGACCCAGTACTTC. Using reference TRBV7-2 and TRBJ2-5 for the parts outside the CDR3, the full variable domain is GAGVSQSPSNKVTEKGKDVELRCDPISGHTALYWYRQSLGQGLEFLIYFQGNSAPDKSGLPSDRFSAERTGGSVSTLTIQRTQQEDSAVYLCASSLWGGVQETQYFGPGTRLLVL.

The chain employs TRBV29-1 and TRBJ2-2, with 8 bases fitting TRBD1. CDR3 length: 12 amino acids. The V and J ends lost 6 bases and 6 bases, in that order; junction bases with no gene match: 3. Germline V gives CDR1 SQVTM, CDR2 ANQGSEA. The CDR3 loop reads CSVDRGPGELFF. CDR3 bases: TGCAGCGTCGACAGGGGTCCCGGGGAGCTGTTTTTT.

The sample holds many counts of this clonotype. This chain connects TRBV24-1 to TRBJ2-7; 9 nucleotides line up with TRBD2. The CDR3 is 16 amino acids. Looked up from germline, CDR1 is KGHDR and CDR2 is SFDVKD. Germline trimming cut 3 bases from V and 7 bases from J; bases unmatched to any gene: 12. The CDR3 reads CATSDRRASGTIEQYF. DNA of the CDR3: TGTGCCACCAGTGATAGGAGGGCTAGCGGGACAATTGAGCAGTACTTC.

In the case of this clonotype: A much larger clone differs from this one at a single base, so this may be a read error. The chain combines TRBV19 with TRBJ1-1; no reliable D call. CDR1 is LNHDA and CDR2 is SQIVND in the germline V gene (reference sequence). The CDR3 is made up of 13 amino acids. CDR3 sequence: CASSKGPNTEACF. The CDR3, as DNA: TGTGCCAGTAGTAAAGGACCGAACACTGAAGCTTGCTTT.

This clonotype was observed many times. CDR3 sequence: CASSLQTANYGYTF. CDR3 nucleotides: TGTGCCAGCAGCTTACAGACAGCTAACTATGGCTACACCTTC. The V gene is TRBV7-6, the J gene TRBJ1-2; a weak D match, TRBD1 (5 bases). CDR1 and CDR2 from the germline V gene are SGHVS and FNYEAQ. The CDR3 has 14 residues. V was clipped by 2 bases and J by 0 bases, with 7 bases between them.

This clonotype was detected a few times. The chain uses TRBV12-5 and TRBJ2-5, with 11 bases aligning to TRBD2. The CDR3 contains 17 residues. Germline assignment: CDR1 LGHNT and CDR2 FRNRAP. Trimming cost V 1 base and J 0 bases; bases outside gene matches: 4. The CDR3 protein is CASGLGRLAGNQETQYF. CDR3 nucleotide sequence: TGTGCTAGTGGTTTGGGGAGACTAGCGGGGAACCAAGAGACCCAGTACTTC.

This clonotype has ten or more counts. V and J are TRBV20-1 and TRBJ2-5; D unclear. The V end lost 1 base, the J end lost 5 bases, and 14 bases lay between the germline ends. Per the germline V gene, CDR1 is DFQATT and CDR2 is SNEGSKA (reference sequence). This CDR3 spans 14 amino acids. The CDR3 nucleotides are TGCAGTGCTAGAGTGGGCCAGAGTGTCGAGACCCAGTACTTC. Protein sequence: CSARVGQSVETQYF.

The J gene is TRBJ2-5, the V gene TRBV29-1; 8 nucleotides agree with TRBD1. The CDR3 runs 12 residues. Looked up from germline, CDR1 is SQVTM and CDR2 is ANQGSEA. V shed 5 bases and J 2 bases; nucleotides not matched to a gene: 1. In DNA, the CDR3 is TGCAGCGTTTACAGGGGGCAAGAGACCCAGTACTTC. It specifies CSVYRGQETQYF. Supplemented by reference TRBV29-1 and TRBJ2-5, the full variable domain reads SAVISQKPSRDICQRGTSLTIQCQVDSQVTMMFWYRQQPGQSLTLIATANQGSEATYESGFVIDKFPISRPNLTFSTLTVSNMSPEDSSIYLCSVYRGQETQYFGPGTRLLVL.

This clonotype was detected ten times or more. Here the CDR3 DNA reads TGCAGTGCTAGAGATAGGGACCACGGCCAGACTGGCTACACCTTC. This sequence encodes CSARDRDHGQTGYTF. V and J are TRBV20-1 and TRBJ1-2; tentatively, D is TRBD1 (5 bases). With 0 bases removed from V and 7 bases from J, the gap between germline ends came to 18 bases. This CDR3 has 15 residues. From germline, CDR1 is DFQATT and CDR2 SNEGSKA (reference sequence).

Ten or more counts support this clonotype. The chain combines TRBV6-4 with TRBJ2-1; D is undetermined. The length of the CDR3 is 16 residues. Trimming took 4 bases from V and 3 from J, leaving 16 bases between them. Germline V lookup: CDR1 MRHNA, CDR2 SNTAGT. The DNA for the CDR3 is TGTGCCAGCAGTGCGTCTGGCGCGACGGGCTACAATGAGCAGTTCTTC. It translates to CASSASGATGYNEQFF.

Details on this clonotype: A much larger clone lies a single base off, so this may be a read error. The chain is built from TRBV7-2 and TRBJ1-3; no clear D gene. V gave up 2 bases and J gave up 0 bases, with 8 bases separating them. Looked up from germline, CDR1 is SGHTA and CDR2 is FQGNSA. The length of the CDR3 is 15 residues. DNA of the CDR3: TGTGCCAGCAGCTTAACACCGGCCTCTGGAAACACCATATATTTT. It yields the protein CASSLTPASGNTIYF. The full variable domain, completed using reference TRBV7-2 and TRBJ1-3, is GAGVSQSPSNKVTEKGKDVELRCDPISGHTALYWYRQSLGQGLEFLIYFQGNSAPDKSGLPSDRFSAERTGGSVSTLTIQRTQQEDSAVYLCASSLTPASGNTIYFGEGSWLTVV.

This clonotype was observed many times. V gene TRBV6-1 combines with J gene TRBJ1-1; no clear D. The length of the CDR3 is 12 residues. V was trimmed by 2 bases and J by 3 bases, leaving 4 bases between them. Germline-derived CDR1 and CDR2 are MNHNS and SASEGT. This CDR3 is CASSERDTEAFF. The CDR3 DNA reads TGTGCCAGCAGTGAAAGGGACACTGAAGCTTTCTTT.

This clonotype was recorded at least ten times. J is TRBJ1-6 and V is TRBV28; 7 bases agree with TRBD1. The CDR3 has 15 amino acids. Germline V lookup: CDR1 MDHEN, CDR2 SYDVKM. With V trimmed by 5 bases and J by 9 bases, 10 bases remained unmatched. CDR3 nucleotide sequence: TGTGCCAGCAGTCCTATGGAGACAGGGTTTTCACCCCTCCACTTT. This sequence encodes CASSPMETGFSPLHF. The full variable domain, in which reference TRBV28 and TRBJ1-6 provide the parts outside the CDR3, is DVKVTQSSRYLVKRTGEKVFLECVQDMDHENMFWYRQDPGLGLRLIYFSYDVKMKEKGDIPEGYSVSREKKERFSLILESASTNQTSMYLCASSPMETGFSPLHFGNGTRLTVT.

This clonotype turned up a few times. The genes are TRBV14 and TRBJ1-1; D is ambiguous. CDR3 length: 13 amino acids. Germline V gives CDR1 SGHDN, CDR2 FVKESK. The germline V and J ends were trimmed by 2 bases and 1 base, with 5 bases remaining between them. The CDR3 bases are TGTGCCAGCAGCCAATACCCGAACACTGAAGCTTTCTTT. It yields the protein CASSQYPNTEAFF. The whole variable domain, filled in from reference TRBV14 and TRBJ1-1, reads EAGVTQFPSHSVIEKGQTVTLRCDPISGHDNLYWYRRVMGKEIKFLLHFVKESKQDESGMPNNRFLAERTGGTYSTLKVQPAELEDSGVYFCASSQYPNTEAFFGQGTRLTVV.

Only a few counts were recorded for this clonotype. The V call is TRBV29-1, the J call TRBJ2-1, with 7 bases lining up with TRBD1. Germline CDR1 is SQVTM and CDR2 is ANQGSEA. J was trimmed by 6 bases and V by 6 bases; bases with no gene match: 11. This CDR3 region has 14 residues. The CDR3 loop is CSVIKGQLINEQFF. In DNA, the CDR3 is TGCAGCGTGATAAAGGGACAGCTAATCAATGAGCAGTTCTTC.

The J gene is TRBJ1-1, the V gene TRBV9; the D is unclear. V was shortened by 4 bases and J by 6 bases, with 16 bases between the two germline ends. CDR1 and CDR2 (germline): SGDLS, YYNGEE. This CDR3 spans 14 amino acids. This CDR3 reads CASSPPGNNAEAFF. CDR3 in DNA: TGTGCCAGCAGCCCCCCGGGGAACAATGCTGAAGCTTTCTTT.

This clonotype turned up a few times. The rearrangement links TRBV6-2 or TRBV6-3 to TRBJ2-5; D is tentatively TRBD1 or TRBD2 (5 bases each). V was shortened by 6 bases and J by 5 bases, with 13 bases between the two germline ends. The CDR3 spans 13 residues. Germline V gives CDR1 MNHEY, CDR2 SVGEGT. The CDR3 nucleotides are TGTGCCAGCAGAAACACCGGGACGGAGACCCAGTACTTC. Protein product: CASRNTGTETQYF.

This clonotype has ten or more counts. CDR3 sequence: CASSSWTSGDTYEQYF. Here the CDR3 DNA reads TGTGCCAGCAGTTCCTGGACTAGCGGGGATACATACGAGCAGTACTTC. V gene TRBV12-3 or TRBV12-4 combines with J gene TRBJ2-7, with 12 bases that match TRBD2. The CDR3 runs 16 residues. Trimming removed 4 bases from V and 4 bases from J; junction bases left unmatched: 8.

CDR3 loop: CASSLVRIEANTEAFF. Here the CDR3 DNA reads TGTGCCAGCAGCTTAGTCCGGATAGAAGCAAACACTGAAGCTTTCTTT. The chain joins TRBV7-2 to TRBJ1-1, with D uncertain. The CDR3 loop spans 16 amino acids. The germline V and J ends were trimmed by 1 base and 2 bases, with 14 bases remaining between them. The germline V gene has CDR1 SGHTA and CDR2 FQGNSA.

This clonotype was seen at least ten times. This rearrangement joins TRBV7-2 to TRBJ1-2; D remains ambiguous. CDR1 is SGHTA and CDR2 is FQGNSA in the germline V gene. CDR3 size: 13 residues. V was cut by 5 bases and J by 5 bases, with 12 bases left in between. CDR3 sequence (DNA): TGTGCCAGCAGCGCGGGGAGGGAGTATGGCTACACCTTC. It translates to CASSAGREYGYTF.

The chain uses TRBV29-1 and TRBJ2-3; no clear D gene. Deletions cut 3 bases from V and 1 base from J, with 14 bases between. This CDR3 contains 15 residues. In germline, CDR1 is SQVTM, CDR2 ANQGSEA. The CDR3 is CSVDGPIRGTDTQYF. The CDR3, as DNA: TGCAGCGTTGATGGGCCCATTCGGGGCACAGATACGCAGTATTTT.

In its sample, this clonotype was seen many times. V gene TRBV7-2 combines with J gene TRBJ1-1; no clear D. Germline V gene sequence: CDR1 SGHTA, CDR2 FQGNSA. With 0 bases removed from V and 1 base from J, the gap between germline ends came to 3 bases. There are 13 residues in the CDR3. CDR3 coding DNA: TGTGCCAGCAGCTTAGCACGGAACACTGAAGCTTTCTTT. Translation: CASSLARNTEAFF.

This clonotype was observed many times. The chain couples TRBV7-2 to TRBJ1-1, with a tentative D call TRBD1 (5 bases). Germline V gene data show CDR1 as SGHTA and CDR2 as FQGNSA. Trimming removed 2 bases from V and 1 base from J, with 5 bases in between. This CDR3 has 13 residues. CDR3 bases: TGTGCCAGCAGCTTACAGGGGAACACTGAAGCTTTCTTT. Translation: CASSLQGNTEAFF. Looking up the rest from reference TRBV7-2 and TRBJ1-1 gives the full variable domain: GAGVSQSPSNKVTEKGKDVELRCDPISGHTALYWYRQSLGQGLEFLIYFQGNSAPDKSGLPSDRFSAERTGGSVSTLTIQRTQQEDSAVYLCASSLQGNTEAFFGQGTRLTVV.